These T cell receptor beta chains were read from a single sample in a study of T cells in localized non-small cell lung cancer. Repertoires were generated with immunoSEQ multiplex PCR, while TCRdb's copy carries only in-frame clones and drops some. The data contain tens of thousands of clones, around 81% of them singletons. The starting material was PBMCs, obtained before any cancer treatment. Receptor source: a man aged 40-75 years with stage II lung adenocarcinoma. Both conserved end residues are part of each CDR3. A D gene is named only where the DNA matches it firmly. Rows may omit the clone size; those that give it use once, few, many or a size class.

v_call	clone_size	d_call	j_call	cdr3_nt	cdr3_aa
TRBV13	NA	NA	TRBJ2-2	TGTGCCAGCAGCTCCGGCCGTGGGGGGTTTACCGGGGAGCTGTTTTTT	CASSSGRGGFTGELFF
TRBV7-6	NA	TRBD2	TRBJ2-3	TGTGCCAGCAGCTTAGACGCTAGCGGGAGCACAGATACGCAGTATTTT	CASSLDASGSTDTQYF
TRBV18	NA	NA	TRBJ1-2	TGTGCCAGCTCAGCCGACAGGACCCCTAACTATGGCTACACCTTC	CASSADRTPNYGYTF
TRBV30	NA	NA	TRBJ2-5	TGTGCCTGGAGTTTGGGGGGGGGCTATTTGACAGAGACCCAGTACTTC	CAWSLGGGYLTETQYF
TRBV6-1	NA	NA	TRBJ1-5	TGTGCCAGCAGTGGTGGACAGTTTGCGAGCAATCAGCCCCAGCATTTT	CASSGGQFASNQPQHF
TRBV25-1	NA	TRBD1	TRBJ1-4	TGTGCCAGCAGTGCAGGACAGGGCAGTGAAAAACTGTTTTTT	CASSAGQGSEKLFF
TRBV9	NA	NA	TRBJ1-2	TGTGCCAGCAGCGTAGGTCTGGGGAACTATGGCTACACCTTC	CASSVGLGNYGYTF
TRBV6-5	NA	NA	TRBJ1-3	TGTGCCACCGGAACAGGGAGCTCTGGAAACACCATATATTTT	CATGTGSSGNTIYF
TRBV7-9	NA	NA	TRBJ1-1	TGTGCCAGCAGCGTTCACCGGGATAACACTGAAGCTTTCTTT	CASSVHRDNTEAFF
TRBV6-1	NA	NA	TRBJ1-2	TGTGCCAGCAGTGAAGGGCAGACGAATGGCTACACCTTC	CASSEGQTNGYTF
TRBV10-2	NA	NA	TRBJ2-6	TGCGCCAGCAGTGAGTCCGGGGGCTCTGGGGCCAACGTCCTGACTTTC	CASSESGGSGANVLTF
TRBV5-4	NA	TRBD1	TRBJ1-2	TGTGCCAGCAGCTTTCCCCGGACAGGGGGCAATGGCTACACCTTC	CASSFPRTGGNGYTF
TRBV28	NA	NA	TRBJ2-5	TGTGCCAGCAGCCCAGAGATGGGAGGTCAAGAGACCCAGTACTTC	CASSPEMGGQETQYF
TRBV19	once	NA	TRBJ2-2	TGTGCCAGTAAGGAGTCTAGCGCCACCGGGGAGCTGTTTTTT	CASKESSATGELFF
TRBV30	medium-sized	NA	TRBJ1-3	TGTGCCTGGAGTTCCAGCTCTGGAAACACCATATATTTT	CAWSSSSGNTIYF
TRBV2	NA	TRBD1	TRBJ1-2	TGTGCCAGCAGGGGGGACAGTATCGACCAGAATGGCTACACCTTC	CASRGDSIDQNGYTF
TRBV18	NA	NA	TRBJ2-3	TGTGCCAGCTCACCCAGGTCCGGGAGCACAGATACGCAGTATTTT	CASSPRSGSTDTQYF
TRBV19	NA	NA	TRBJ2-1	TGTGCCAGTAGTCCACGTGGGGGAAGCAATGAGCAGTTCTTC	CASSPRGGSNEQFF
TRBV5-1	NA	NA	TRBJ2-3	TGCGCCAGCAGCCGAGGACAACCAGGGGATACGCAGTATTTT	CASSRGQPGDTQYF
TRBV2	NA	NA	TRBJ2-1	TGTGCCAGCAGTGACCCGACAGCATCCTACAATGAGCAGTTCTTC	CASSDPTASYNEQFF
TRBV19	NA	NA	TRBJ2-2	TGTGCCAGTAAGGGGGGTCGGGCAAACACCGGGGAGCTGTTTTTT	CASKGGRANTGELFF
TRBV9	NA	NA	TRBJ1-1	TGTGCCAGCAGCGCCCGACACCTACCGAACACTGAAGCTTTCTTT	CASSARHLPNTEAFF
TRBV30	NA	NA	TRBJ2-2	TGTGCCTGGAGGGGGGACGTAATCACCGGGGAGCTGTTTTTT	CAWRGDVITGELFF
TRBV23-1	NA	NA	TRBJ1-6	TGCGCCAGCAGTCAACAATGGGGGCTCAGTGCCCTCAATTCACCCCTCCACTTT	CASSQQWGLSALNSPLHF
TRBV7-2	NA	NA	TRBJ2-1	TGTGCCAGCAGCGTGGGGGCGCCGGGACTTCCTGAATCCCGGCAGTTCTTC	CASSVGAPGLPESRQFF
TRBV7-8	NA	NA	TRBJ1-3	TGTGCCAGCAGCTTATATTCGGTCTCTGGAAACACCATATATTTT	CASSLYSVSGNTIYF
TRBV7-9	NA	TRBD1	TRBJ1-2	TGTGCCAGTGGACAGGGGCGCAGGTCCTATGGCTACACCTTC	CASGQGRRSYGYTF
TRBV5-4	NA	NA	TRBJ1-1	TGTGCCAGCAGCTGGGGGGGCACCATGAACACTGAAGCTTTCTTT	CASSWGGTMNTEAFF
TRBV28	NA	NA	TRBJ1-3	TGTGCCAGCAATCGGGGGCAAGGAAACACCATATATTTT	CASNRGQGNTIYF
TRBV7-8	NA	TRBD1	TRBJ2-7	TGTGCCAGCAGCTCATCGACAGGGGATTACGAGCAGTACTTC	CASSSSTGDYEQYF
TRBV15	NA	NA	TRBJ2-1	TGTGCCACCAGCAGAGGGCTCTACAATGAGCAGTTCTTC	CATSRGLYNEQFF
TRBV7-2	NA	NA	TRBJ2-3	TGTGCCAGCAGCCGGGGCAGTAGCACAGATACGCAGTATTTT	CASSRGSSTDTQYF